The 9 T cell receptor beta chains below come from one sample, sequenced in a study of CD8+ T cells in alopecia areata. Reverse transcribed after extraction, RNA yielded cDNA as the sequencing template. TCRdb's copy holds only in-frame clones and misses some; the assay was immunoSEQ multiplex PCR. The table records some 95,000 clones, about 44% of them present only once. Treatment described: oral pan-JAK inhibitor, 5-10 mg twice daily. Material: CD8+ T cells sorted from blood, obtained at week 24, from a patient treated with tofacitinib. The receptors were sampled from a human donor with alopecia areata.

In this sample, this clone turned up many times. The CDR3 region is CASSLGPALAGPVGDTQYF. CDR3 in DNA: TGTGCCAGCAGCTTAGGTCCCGCACTAGCGGGCCCCGTCGGGGATACGCAGTATTTT. This chain connects TRBV7-2 to TRBJ2-3; 9 nucleotides line up with TRBD2. V shed 1 base, J shed 6 bases, and the junction held 17 bases outside the gene matches. CDR3 length: 19 amino acids. Germline V lookup: CDR1 SGHTA, CDR2 FQGNSA.

This clone was recorded once. The genes are TRBV7-8 and TRBJ2-2, with D possibly being TRBD2 (5 bases). The V and J ends lost 3 bases and 9 bases respectively, with 17 bases between them. The CDR3 consists of 15 residues. The V gene's germline CDR1 is SGHVS and CDR2 FQNEAQ. CDR3 sequence (DNA): TGTGCCAGCAGCTTCTGGAGCCGAGAGGGCCGGGAGCTGTTTTTT. Amino acids: CASSFWSREGRELFF.

Only a few counts were recorded for this clone. The V call is TRBV27, the J call TRBJ2-1; 7 positions match TRBD2. The CDR3 is made up of 13 amino acids. The ends lost 5 bases at V and 15 bases at J; junction bases unmatched: 13. CDR1 and CDR2 (germline): MNHEY, SMNVEV (reference sequence). The CDR3 nucleotides read TGTGCCAGCAGTCTAGCGGCGCGATCCCCTACGTTCTTC. It translates to CASSLAARSPTFF.

The chain employs TRBV19 and TRBJ2-4; D gene unclear. The CDR3 loop spans 11 amino acids. The V gene's germline CDR1 is LNHDA and CDR2 SQIVND (reference sequence). V lost 7 bases to trimming and J lost 11 bases, with 12 bases between them. As DNA, the CDR3 is TGTGCCAGTACTCAAGGGATCGTTCAGTACTTC. It specifies CASTQGIVQYF.

The chain joins TRBV4-1 to TRBJ2-7, with D maybe TRBD1 (7 bases). Trimming pared 0 bases from V and 3 bases from J, leaving 21 bases between. Germline loops: CDR1 MGHRA, CDR2 YSYEKL. This CDR3 region has 18 residues. CDR3 loop: CASSQESAPEGALYEQYF. The CDR3 bases are TGCGCCAGCAGCCAAGAGTCGGCACCGGAGGGGGCCCTCTACGAGCAGTACTTC.

This clone appeared a single time. J is TRBJ2-7 and V is TRBV29-1; either TRBD1 or TRBD2 may fit D (5 bases each). There are 12 residues in the CDR3. Trimming cost V 6 bases and J 2 bases, with 11 bases left between them. The V gene's germline CDR1 is SQVTM and CDR2 ANQGSEA. The CDR3: CSVSGRAYEQYF. CDR3 in DNA: TGCAGCGTCTCGGGGCGAGCCTACGAGCAGTACTTC.

The genes are TRBV28 and TRBJ2-4; no clear D. Looked up from germline, CDR1 is MDHEN and CDR2 is SYDVKM. This CDR3 has 12 amino acids. With 4 bases removed from V and 12 bases from J, the gap between germline ends came to 13 bases. The CDR3 is CASSYDSADQYF. The CDR3, as DNA: TGTGCCAGCAGTTACGACTCGGCGGATCAGTACTTC.

This clone has only a few counts. The rearrangement joins TRBV29-1 to TRBJ2-5; 7 bases align to TRBD2. The CDR3 totals 13 residues. After removal of 4 bases from V and 4 bases from J, the junction contained 6 bases not matched to a gene. CDR1 and CDR2 from the germline V gene are SQVTM and ANQGSEA. The CDR3 loop is CSVVMRGRETQYF. For the CDR3, the DNA is TGCAGCGTTGTCATGCGGGGGAGAGAGACCCAGTACTTC. Full variable domain (remainder filled in from reference TRBV29-1 and TRBJ2-5): SAVISQKPSRDICQRGTSLTIQCQVDSQVTMMFWYRQQPGQSLTLIATANQGSEATYESGFVIDKFPISRPNLTFSTLTVSNMSPEDSSIYLCSVVMRGRETQYFGPGTRLLVL.

The table lists this clone with a count of one. The V gene is TRBV19, the J gene TRBJ2-1, with TRBD2 matching over 9 bases. This CDR3 is 16 amino acids long. Germline values: CDR1 LNHDA, CDR2 SQIVND (reference sequence). Trimming removed 5 bases from V and 3 bases from J; junction bases left unmatched: 8. As DNA, the CDR3 is TGTGCCAGTAGTGATTTAGCGGGAGCCGTCTACAATGAGCAGTTCTTC. It encodes CASSDLAGAVYNEQFF.